This section outlines one T cell receptor (beta chain) sequence together with its context. Its antigen is not yet known. No clone much larger than this one lies a single base away; base qualities are absent. This record belongs to a study of blood T cell repertoires in COVID-19 (dated by TCRdb to the early 2020s). Background for the entire study: Collaborator samples came from the United States, Italy and Spain and covered acute and convalescent phases of COVID-19. The material from the prospective study consisted of cDNA or gDNA derived from T cells, B-cell-depleted T cells, or PBMCs. Deeply sampled blood TCRbeta repertoires from subjects exposed to, actively infected with, or recovered from COVID-19 were included in the dataset. The repertoires were released in a freely available public database meant as a resource for research on the immune response to SARS-CoV-2. Samples were obtained from the ongoing ImmuneRACE study (first 160 participants) and from roughly 1,300 subjects provided by 6 global collaborators. Sample metadata almost always included a de-identified subject ID, COVID-19 status, age in years and sex. Where available, HLA class I and class II types were taken from metadata supplied by the sample provider and were not determined by assay-based typing.

Here is what the overall study found, with its caveats: How much clinical and demographic metadata was included differed by source and by participant, and the metadata was provided uncurated.

Whole blood was collected in K2EDTA tubes by collaborating institutions according to the institutions' own protocols. For TCRbeta analysis, collaborators shipped samples as frozen whole blood, isolated PBMCs, or DNA extracted from either of those sample types. Sequences LGHNT (CDR1) and FRNRAP (CDR2) are obtained from the germline V gene. The CDR3 runs 19 residues from the cysteine to the phenylalanine. The sequence is cut down to CDR3 DNA, 57 bases in frame from base 1. Trimming leaves V shorter by 2 bases and J shorter by 1 base, with the junction holding 16 bases beyond the gene matches. TCRbeta CDR3 regions were amplified from genomic DNA using the immunoSEQ Assay, a bias-controlled multiplex PCR. Turning to the authors' computational methods: Within the assay, amplification of reference gene primers was used to estimate how many nucleated cells each sample contained. To quantify the absolute abundance of each unique TCRbeta CDR3 rearrangement, sequence reads were collapsed and filtered. For each sample, productive Simpson clonality was calculated as the square root of Simpson's diversity index across productive rearrangements. As stored in TCRdb, this immuneACCESS dataset retains in-frame rearrangements with V and J assigned. A fraction of the clones does not appear; measured against another copy, unresolved V genes explain less than half of the discrepancy, and the remainder lacks a known reason. D and trimming come from the DNA, and the V and J calls and clone size come from that table. The sample records around 64,000 clones, 85% to 90% of which are singletons. The ten largest make up 2.5% to 3.5% of the sample.

The specimen was peripheral blood. The V and J segments used are TRBV12-5 and TRBJ1-2, with TRBD1 matching 7 junction bases. This TCR derives from a man aged 45-65 years with active COVID-19. CDR3 region: CASGLLTSKLDRFNYGYTF. The DNA sequence is TGTGCTAGTGGTTTGCTTACTAGCAAGTTGGACAGGTTTAACTATGGCTACACCTTC.